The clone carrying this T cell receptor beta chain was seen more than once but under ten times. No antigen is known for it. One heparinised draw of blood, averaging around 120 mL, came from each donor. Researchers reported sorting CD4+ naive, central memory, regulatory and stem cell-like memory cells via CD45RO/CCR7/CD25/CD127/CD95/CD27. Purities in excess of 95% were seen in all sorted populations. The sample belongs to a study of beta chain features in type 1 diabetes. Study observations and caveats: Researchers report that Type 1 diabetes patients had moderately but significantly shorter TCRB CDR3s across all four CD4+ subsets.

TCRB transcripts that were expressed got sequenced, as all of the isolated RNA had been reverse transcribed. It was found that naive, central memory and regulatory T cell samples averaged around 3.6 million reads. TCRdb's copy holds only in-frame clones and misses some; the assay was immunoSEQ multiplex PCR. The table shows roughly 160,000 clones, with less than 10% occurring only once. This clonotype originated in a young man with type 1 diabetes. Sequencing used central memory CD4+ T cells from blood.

The CDR3 DNA follows: TGTGCCAGCTCTCAAATGACTAGCAGGGACGAGCAGTACTTC. This encodes CASSQMTSRDEQYF. The rearrangement uses TRBV18 and TRBJ2-7; TRBD2 agrees at 7 bases. Unmatched junction bases numbered 10, after V lost 6 bases and J lost 5 bases. Looked up from germline, CDR1 is KGHSH and CDR2 is LQKENI. This CDR3 has 14 amino acids. Using reference TRBV18 and TRBJ2-7 for the parts outside the CDR3, the full variable domain is NAGVMQNPRHLVRRRGQEARLRCSPMKGHSHVYWYRQLPEEGLKFMVYLQKENIIDESGMPKERFSAEFPKEGPSILRIQQVVRGDSAAYFCASSQMTSRDEQYFGPGTRLTVT.